The 23 T cell receptor beta chains below were found in one sample sequenced in a study of T cells in Graves' hyperthyroidism and ophthalmopathy. Template material for amplifying TCR beta CDR3 regions consisted of RNA transcripts. An initial round of RT-PCR targeting the TCR CDR3 relied on the HTBI primer set. TCRdb called the multiplex PCR reads again in MiXCR, with one record for every CDR3 protein. The sample includes 700,000 to 850,000 distinct CDR3 sequences, roughly a third of them seen just once. The sequenced sample was blood. These receptors came from a woman aged 40 to 50 with Graves' hyperthyroidism.

This chain connects TRBV6-5 to TRBJ1-2; a weak D match, TRBD1 (5 bases). Per the germline V gene, CDR1 is MNHEY and CDR2 is SVGAGI. The V and J ends lost 5 bases and 2 bases respectively, with 18 bases between them. This CDR3 contains 16 residues. CDR3 bases: TGTGCCAGCAGTAGAAATTACATTGGGGGGAACTATGGCTACACCTTC. Amino acids: CASSRNYIGGNYGYTF.

This clonotype was seen only once. This chain connects TRBV5-5 to TRBJ1-2, with D perhaps TRBD1 (5 bases). V was trimmed by 1 base and J by 9 bases, leaving 16 bases between them. Germline lookup yields CDR1 SGHKS and CDR2 YYEKEE (reference sequence). CDR3 size: 14 residues. This chain's CDR3 is CASSLQGWNDSYTF. The CDR3 coding sequence is TGTGCCAGCAGCTTGCAGGGATGGAACGATAGCTACACCTTC.

The chain carries TRBV9 and TRBJ1-2, with TRBD1 as a possible D gene (6 bases). V lost 3 bases and J lost 3, with 15 bases in between. Germline lookup yields CDR1 SGDLS and CDR2 YYNGEE. The CDR3 is made up of 15 amino acids. Here the CDR3 DNA reads TGTGCCAGCAGCGCAGAGGACAGCCAGTACTATGGCTACACCTTC. It is translated as CASSAEDSQYYGYTF.

V usage is TRBV6-5 and J usage is TRBJ1-6; perhaps TRBD1 as D (5 bases). This CDR3 is 18 amino acids long. Germline CDR1 is MNHEY and CDR2 is SVGAGI. Trimming pared 4 bases from V and 0 bases from J, leaving 16 bases between. The CDR3 DNA reads TGTGCCAGCAGTTCCAGGGAGATGATTAGCTCCTATAATTCACCCCTCCACTTT. Amino acids: CASSSREMISSYNSPLHF.

The V call is TRBV5-5, the J call TRBJ2-5, with unresolved D. This CDR3 has 13 amino acids. Germline CDR1 and CDR2: SGHKS and YYEKEE (reference sequence). The germline V and J ends were trimmed by 3 bases and 0 bases, with 6 bases remaining between them. The CDR3 loop is CASSSNNQETQYF. CDR3 in DNA: TGTGCCAGCAGCTCGAATAACCAAGAGACCCAGTACTTC. Filled out from reference TRBV5-5 and TRBJ2-5, the complete variable domain reads DAGVTQSPTHLIKTRGQQVTLRCSPISGHKSVSWYQQVLGQGPQFIFQYYEKEERGRGNFPDRFSARQFPNYSSELNVNALLLGDSALYLCASSSNNQETQYFGPGTRLLVL.

This chain links TRBV11-1 with TRBJ2-7; TRBD2 aligns across 8 bases. V gave up 5 bases and J gave up 2 bases; unmatched junction bases: 8. This CDR3 comprises 15 residues. Germline-derived CDR1 and CDR2 are SGHAT and FQDESV (reference sequence). For the CDR3, the DNA is TGTGCCAGCAGCCAGTCTAGCGGGCTACCCTACGAGCAGTACTTC. Its protein product is CASSQSSGLPYEQYF.

With respect to this clonotype: A much larger clone is a single base away; this may be a read error. The chain links TRBV9 to TRBJ2-7; 10 bases fit TRBD2. Trimming removed 2 bases from V and 3 bases from J; junction bases left unmatched: 5. Germline loops: CDR1 SGDLS, CDR2 YYNGEE. The CDR3 spans 15 residues. As DNA, the CDR3 is TGTGCCAGCAGCGTGGGTAGCGGGAGGTTCTACGAGCAGTACTTC. It translates to CASSVGSGRFYEQYF. Complete variable domain (other parts from reference TRBV9 and TRBJ2-7): DSGVTQTPKHLITATGQRVTLRCSPRSGDLSVYWYQQSLDQGLQFLIQYYNGEERAKGNILERFSAQQFPDLHSELNLSSLELGDSALYFCASSVGSGRFYEQYFGPGTRLTVT.

The V call is TRBV10-1, the J call TRBJ1-5; D remains unclear. This CDR3 has 14 amino acids. Trimming took off 10 bases at V and 3 bases at J, with 16 bases between the two ends. The germline V gene encodes CDR1 WNHNN and CDR2 SYGVQD (reference sequence). CDR3 region: CATHVGDANQPQHF. CDR3 nucleotides: TGCGCCACCCATGTAGGAGACGCCAATCAGCCCCAGCATTTT.

The V and J genes are TRBV10-3 and TRBJ1-2; 8 bases align to TRBD1. The CDR3 consists of 13 residues. The V and J ends lost 7 bases and 4 bases, in that order; junction bases with no gene match: 5. Germline V lookup: CDR1 ENHRY, CDR2 SYGVKD. This CDR3 reads CAIKGQEPYGYTF. In nucleotides, the CDR3 is TGTGCCATCAAGGGACAGGAACCCTATGGCTACACCTTC.

In its sample, this clonotype was seen many times. The rearrangement links TRBV7-9 to TRBJ1-2, with D maybe TRBD1 (5 bases). This CDR3 is 10 amino acids long. Trimming left V 11 bases short and J 10 bases short, with 14 bases between. CDR1 and CDR2 from the germline V gene are SEHNR and FQNEAQ (reference sequence). The CDR3 nucleotides are TGTGCCGCAAGAGGCAGGGCCTACACCTTC. Protein: CAARGRAYTF.

V is TRBV12-3 or TRBV12-4 and J is TRBJ1-2, with D hard to call. The CDR3 has 16 residues. V dropped 3 bases and J dropped 6 bases, with 20 bases sitting between them. DNA for the CDR3: TGTGCCAGCAGTTTGGAGGGTGGTACTGAAGCTGATGGCTACACCTTC. Residues: CASSLEGGTEADGYTF.

The table lists this clonotype with many counts. The chain uses TRBV19 and TRBJ1-2; 9 nucleotides match TRBD1. The CDR3 totals 14 residues. The germline gives CDR1 LNHDA, CDR2 SQIVND (reference sequence). V was pared by 4 bases and J by 4 bases, with 4 bases of the junction left unmatched. The CDR3: CASSTTGGAYGYTF. The CDR3 DNA reads TGTGCCAGTAGTACCACAGGGGGCGCCTATGGCTACACCTTC.

This clonotype was picked up a small number of times. The rearrangement links TRBV6-5 to TRBJ2-2; 8 nucleotides match TRBD2. Trimming removed 4 bases from V and 6 bases from J; junction bases left unmatched: 10. This CDR3 has 16 amino acids. CDR1 MNHEY and CDR2 SVGAGI come from the germline V gene. The CDR3 protein is CASSLRRGRMAGELFF. In nucleotides, the CDR3 is TGTGCCAGCAGTTTACGGCGCGGGAGGATGGCCGGGGAGCTGTTTTTT.

The chain recombines TRBV7-2 with TRBJ1-4; unclear D gene. Germline loops: CDR1 SGHTA, CDR2 FQGNSA. The CDR3 has 14 residues. The V end lost 1 base, the J end lost 7 bases, and 10 bases lay between the germline ends. The CDR3 region is CASSLGMVGEKLFF. For the CDR3, the DNA is TGTGCCAGCAGCTTAGGGATGGTGGGTGAAAAACTGTTTTTT. Looking up the rest from reference TRBV7-2 and TRBJ1-4 gives the full variable domain: GAGVSQSPSNKVTEKGKDVELRCDPISGHTALYWYRQSLGQGLEFLIYFQGNSAPDKSGLPSDRFSAERTGGSVSTLTIQRTQQEDSAVYLCASSLGMVGEKLFFGSGTQLSVL.

V gene TRBV12-3 or TRBV12-4 combines with J gene TRBJ2-7, with D tentatively TRBD2 (5 bases). This CDR3 is built from 15 residues. V was pared by 5 bases and J by 6 bases, with 20 bases between. The CDR3 is CASSTRAPTYREQYF. As DNA, the CDR3 is TGTGCCAGCAGTACGCGGGCCCCCACGTATCGCGAGCAGTACTTC.

The table lists this clonotype with many counts. The rearrangement uses TRBV7-9 and TRBJ1-2; D might be TRBD1 (5 bases). CDR1 is SEHNR and CDR2 is FQNEAQ in the germline V gene (reference sequence). V was trimmed by 5 bases and J by 8 bases, leaving 24 bases between them. The CDR3 extends over 16 amino acids. The DNA for the CDR3 is TGTGCCAGCAGCCTAAATGGTCAGGGTAACAGCAAGGGCTACACCTTC. Translation: CASSLNGQGNSKGYTF.

This clonotype was found many times. J is TRBJ2-5 and V is TRBV7-2; TRBD1 aligns across 8 bases. With V trimmed by 5 bases and J by 4 bases, 6 bases remained unmatched. From germline, CDR1 is SGHTA and CDR2 FQGNSA. The CDR3 is 14 amino acids. CDR3 bases: TGTGCCAGCAGCCAGACGGGACAGGCAGAGACCCAGTACTTC. Translated: CASSQTGQAETQYF.

This clonotype was detected only once. The CDR3 nucleotides read TGTGCCAGCAGCCTCCGCGTCCCGGACAGGAAAGAGACCCAGTACTTC. This translates into CASSLRVPDRKETQYF. The V call is TRBV7-3, the J call TRBJ2-5; 7 bases fit TRBD1. Per the germline V gene, CDR1 is SGHTA and CDR2 is FQGTGA. This CDR3 has 16 amino acids. The ends lost 5 bases at V and 3 bases at J; junction bases unmatched: 12.

This clonotype has ten or more counts. The gene calls are TRBV5-8 and TRBJ1-2, with D unresolved. V shed 1 base and J shed 7 bases, with 11 bases lying between them. The CDR3 consists of 13 residues. The germline V gene has CDR1 SGHTS and CDR2 YDEGEE. The CDR3 reads CASSLKVDLGYTF. As DNA, the CDR3 is TGTGCCAGCAGCTTGAAGGTGGATCTTGGCTACACCTTC.

This clonotype was detected a few times. A read error may be the cause here, since a much bigger clone is one base away. V and J are TRBV19 and TRBJ1-1, with no clear D. V gave up 3 bases and J gave up 1 base, with 6 bases separating them. Per germline, CDR1 LNHDA and CDR2 SQIVND (reference sequence). This CDR3 is 13 amino acids long. CDR3 sequence reads: CASSIRANTEAFF. Here the CDR3 DNA reads TGTGCCAGTAGTATTCGGGCGAACACTGAAGCTTTCTTT.

J is TRBJ1-2 and V is TRBV27, with 8 positions matching TRBD1. In germline, CDR1 is MNHEY, CDR2 SMNVEV (reference sequence). The CDR3 sequence is 13 residues long. With 6 bases clipped from V and 7 bases from J, the junction kept 7 bases outside the gene matches. CDR3 residues: CASSLTGGPGYTF. Written as DNA, the CDR3 is TGTGCCAGCAGCCTAACAGGGGGACCTGGCTACACCTTC.

As regards this clonotype: This may be a read error: a much more frequent sequence differs by one nucleotide. CDR3 DNA sequence: TGTGCCAGCATGGCAGGGGGAGGCTACACCTTC. This encodes CASMAGGGYTF. The chain links TRBV15 to TRBJ1-2; 7 bases fit TRBD1. There are 11 residues in the CDR3. V shed 10 bases and J 8 bases; nucleotides not matched to a gene: 7. Germline loops: CDR1 LNHNV, CDR2 YYDKDF (reference sequence). Combining the CDR3 with reference TRBV15 and TRBJ1-2 gives the whole variable domain DAMVIQNPRYQVTQFGKPVTLSCSQTLNHNVMYWYQQKSSQAPKLLFHYYDKDFNNEADTPDNFQSRRPNTSFCFLDIRSPGLGDTAMYLCASMAGGGYTFGSGTRLTVV.

This clonotype was found a few times. The chain joins TRBV4-1 to TRBJ1-1, with TRBD1 matching 10 bases. This CDR3 is 15 amino acids long. V shed 4 bases and J 4 bases; nucleotides not matched to a gene: 6. CDR1 and CDR2 (germline): MGHRA, YSYEKL. The CDR3 region is CASSLTGGGSTEAFF. CDR3 in DNA: TGCGCCAGCAGCCTGACAGGGGGCGGGAGCACTGAAGCTTTCTTT.